Below, 29 T cell receptor beta chains from the same sample are listed, as sequenced in a study of cytomegalovirus exposure and HLA in healthy donors. Amplification used 60 Vbeta primers and 13 Jbeta primers. The repertoire was sequenced with immunoSEQ multiplex PCR; TCRdb's copy has only in-frame clones and lacks some. The table has 200,000 to 250,000 clones, approximately 68% seen once. Input material: PBMCs. Receptors originate from a woman younger than 45 in good health and CMV-seronegative.

Here the CDR3 DNA reads TGCGCCAGCAGCCTATGGGACAGCCCGAACACTGAAGCTTTCTTT. Amino acids: CASSLWDSPNTEAFF. The V and J genes are TRBV5-1 and TRBJ1-1; 7 bases agree with TRBD1. The CDR3 covers 15 residues. Looked up from germline, CDR1 is SGHRS and CDR2 is YFSETQ. V dropped 4 bases and J dropped 1; count of bases not matched to a gene: 7.

The rearrangement joins TRBV4-1 to TRBJ1-1, with D maybe TRBD1 (5 bases). V was trimmed by 4 bases and J by 1 base, leaving 31 bases between them. The CDR3 sequence is 21 residues long. Germline V lookup: CDR1 MGHRA, CDR2 YSYEKL. CDR3 sequence reads: CASSLVSDRLRPRASNTEAFF. The CDR3 DNA sequence: TGCGCCAGCAGCCTTGTTTCCGACAGATTACGACCAAGGGCTTCGAACACTGAAGCTTTCTTT.

The chain uses TRBV5-4 and TRBJ2-3; D is unclear. CDR3 length: 12 residues. CDR1 is SGHNT, CDR2 YYREEE, per germline (reference sequence). Trimming shortened V by 4 bases and J by 1 base, and 4 bases separated the two germline ends. The CDR3 loop is CASSPGTDTQYF. The CDR3 DNA sequence: TGTGCCAGCAGCCCCGGCACAGATACGCAGTATTTT.

This chain joins TRBV7-9 and TRBJ2-1; TRBD2 matches 8 bases. With V trimmed by 5 bases and J by 0 bases, 9 bases remained unmatched. Germline V lookup: CDR1 SEHNR, CDR2 FQNEAQ (reference sequence). The CDR3 is 17 residues long. The CDR3 spells CASSLPTSGYSYNEQFF. DNA of the CDR3: TGTGCCAGCAGCCTGCCAACTAGCGGATACTCCTACAATGAGCAGTTCTTC.

This clone was counted once. V usage is TRBV7-2 and J usage is TRBJ2-3, with D perhaps matching TRBD1 (5 bases). Trimming took off 2 bases at V and 10 bases at J, with 13 bases between the two ends. Per the germline V gene, CDR1 is SGHTA and CDR2 is FQGNSA. This CDR3 has 13 residues. The CDR3 DNA reads TGTGCCAGCAGCTTAATCGGTGGGGCTGCGCAGTATTTT. Translated: CASSLIGGAAQYF.

As for this clone: One end of the junction fails to match germline, which may point to a read error. The chain employs TRBV7-9 and TRBJ2-3; the match to TRBD2 covers 8 bases. The CDR3 is 15 residues long. The germline gives CDR1 SEHNR, CDR2 FQNEAQ (reference sequence). CDR3 amino acids: CSSSPPGGLTDTQYF. The CDR3 coding sequence is TGTTCCAGCAGCCCGCCGGGGGGGCTCACAGATACGCAGTATTTT.

The V call is TRBV4-1, the J call TRBJ1-1; D is unclear. The length of the CDR3 is 13 residues. Germline V gene data show CDR1 as MGHRA and CDR2 as YSYEKL. Trimming shortened V by 2 bases and J by 3 bases, and 7 bases separated the two germline ends. The CDR3 protein is CASSQILDTEAFF. DNA of the CDR3: TGCGCCAGCAGCCAAATTTTAGACACTGAAGCTTTCTTT.

The V gene is TRBV10-3, the J gene TRBJ2-1; 8 nucleotides match TRBD2. The CDR3 is made up of 16 amino acids. Germline V CDR1 and CDR2: ENHRY, SYGVKD. V lost 2 bases and J lost 2; bases outside the gene matches: 5. DNA of the CDR3: TGTGCCATCAGTGAGAGCCTAGCGGGTCCCTACAATGAGCAGTTCTTC. It yields the protein CAISESLAGPYNEQFF.

The chain carries TRBV6-1 and TRBJ1-4; D is undetermined. This CDR3 has 15 amino acids. CDR1 is MNHNS and CDR2 is SASEGT in the germline V gene. V lost 6 bases, J lost 8 bases, and 19 bases lay in between. This CDR3 is CASRPRRQREEKLFF. The DNA of the CDR3 is TGTGCCAGCAGACCTAGACGACAAAGGGAGGAAAAACTGTTTTTT.

This clone was counted between two and nine times. This chain connects TRBV7-9 to TRBJ2-1; D is ambiguous. V was clipped by 6 bases and J by 5 bases, with 23 bases between them. This CDR3 has 17 amino acids. In germline, CDR1 is SEHNR, CDR2 FQNEAQ (reference sequence). CDR3 nucleotide sequence: TGTGCCAGCAGAAACACCCCGGTGCAGACCCGGGACAATGAGCAGTTCTTC. It is translated as CASRNTPVQTRDNEQFF.

This chain connects TRBV5-1 to TRBJ1-1; 8 nucleotides match TRBD1. The V gene's germline CDR1 is SGHRS and CDR2 YFSETQ. V shed 4 bases, J shed 1 base, and the junction held 6 bases outside the gene matches. This CDR3 has 15 residues. CDR3 protein: CASSALDRANTEAFF. CDR3 coding DNA: TGCGCCAGCAGCGCCCTGGACAGGGCGAACACTGAAGCTTTCTTT.

The chain employs TRBV29-1 and TRBJ2-2, with D possibly matching TRBD1 (6 bases). The CDR3 is 14 residues long. Germline V gene data show CDR1 as SQVTM and CDR2 as ANQGSEA. Trimming took off 6 bases at V and 1 base at J, with 12 bases between the two ends. The CDR3 spells CSVVQGMNTGELFF. The CDR3, as DNA: TGCAGCGTCGTTCAGGGGATGAACACCGGGGAGCTGTTTTTT.

The chain has TRBV27 and TRBJ1-6; 8 nucleotides match TRBD1. Losses at the gene ends were 4 bases for V and 0 bases for J; bases not matched to a gene: 2. Germline V gives CDR1 MNHEY, CDR2 SMNVEV (reference sequence). CDR3 length: 16 amino acids. The CDR3 DNA sequence: TGTGCCAGCAGTTCTACAGGGGGCTCCTATAATTCACCCCTCCACTTT. Its translation is CASSSTGGSYNSPLHF.

This sequence joins TRBV7-9 and TRBJ2-1; 7 nucleotides line up with TRBD2. Trimming at V came to 0 bases and at J to 9 bases, leaving 2 bases not matched to a gene. Germline assignment: CDR1 SEHNR and CDR2 FQNEAQ (reference sequence). There are 13 residues in the CDR3. The CDR3 sequence: CASSLARGSEQFF. For the CDR3, the DNA is TGTGCCAGCAGCTTAGCGCGGGGGAGTGAGCAGTTCTTC.

This sequence joins TRBV6-5 and TRBJ1-1; 7 positions agree with TRBD1. Germline V CDR1 and CDR2: MNHEY, SVGAGI. The CDR3 is 13 amino acids. V lost 4 bases and J lost 5; bases outside the gene matches: 4. In DNA form, the CDR3 reads TGTGCCAGCAGTTTTCCAGGGGGGACTGAAGCTTTCTTT. It encodes CASSFPGGTEAFF.

With regard to this clone: One junction end does not reproduce the germline sequence, and a read error may be involved. The V and J genes are TRBV19 and TRBJ2-2; tentative D call: TRBD2 (5 bases). Germline V lookup: CDR1 LNHDA, CDR2 SQIVND (reference sequence). There are 14 residues in the CDR3. In nucleotides, the CDR3 is TGTGCCAGTAGTATGGGCTCCGGTCCCGGGGAGCTCTTTTTT. It specifies CASSMGSGPGELFF.

In the case of this clone: One junction end does not reproduce the germline sequence, and a read error may be involved. V gene TRBV7-9 combines with J gene TRBJ2-7; 8 bases align to TRBD1. Per the germline V gene, CDR1 is SEHNR and CDR2 is FQNEAQ (reference sequence). The CDR3 runs to 15 residues. The CDR3: CSSSPTGTGPYEQYF. DNA of the CDR3: TGTTCCAGCAGCCCCACCGGGACAGGACCCTACGAGCAGTACTTC. The entire variable domain, with the rest obtained from reference TRBV7-9 and TRBJ2-7, is as follows: DTGVSQNPRHKITKRGQNVTFRCDPISEHNRLYWYRQTLGQGPEFLTYFQNEAQLEKSRLLSDRFSAERPKGSFSTLEIQRTEQGDSAMYLCSSSPTGTGPYEQYFGPGTRLTVT.

This clone was observed a few times. The rearrangement uses TRBV4-1 and TRBJ2-1; TRBD1 matches 8 bases. The length of the CDR3 is 14 residues. V was pared by 5 bases and J by 7 bases, with 7 bases of the junction left unmatched. In germline, CDR1 is MGHRA, CDR2 YSYEKL. The CDR3 is CASSVQGAQNEQFF. CDR3 DNA sequence: TGCGCCAGCAGCGTTCAGGGGGCGCAGAATGAGCAGTTCTTC.

This clone has just a few counts. V gene TRBV7-2 combines with J gene TRBJ2-5; a weak D match, TRBD1 (5 bases). The V gene lost 5 bases and the J gene lost 2 bases, with 9 bases spanning the gap. The CDR3 has 13 residues. Germline V gene data show CDR1 as SGHTA and CDR2 as FQGNSA. CDR3 bases: TGTGCCAGCAGCACTTGGACACAAGAGACCCAGTACTTC. Amino acids: CASSTWTQETQYF.

The table lists this clone with a few counts. This chain links TRBV5-4 with TRBJ1-4, with D maybe TRBD1 (5 bases). Trimming removed 0 bases from V and 10 bases from J, with 10 bases in between. CDR1 and CDR2 from the germline V gene are SGHNT and YYREEE (reference sequence). There are 13 residues in the CDR3. The CDR3 is CASSLVGEAKLFF. The CDR3 DNA reads as TGTGCCAGCAGCTTGGTAGGGGAGGCAAAACTGTTTTTT.

The rearrangement joins TRBV27 to TRBJ2-1; 9 nucleotides align to TRBD1. The germline V gene encodes CDR1 MNHEY and CDR2 SMNVEV (reference sequence). This CDR3 spans 17 amino acids. V lost 7 bases, J lost 5 bases, and 15 bases stayed unmatched. Written as DNA, the CDR3 is TGTGCCAGCACTACCTGGAAACCGGGACAGGGTGACAATGAGCAGTTCTTC. As protein: CASTTWKPGQGDNEQFF.

A single count supports this clone. V usage is TRBV7-3 and J usage is TRBJ2-1, with D possibly matching TRBD2 (6 bases). The CDR3 covers 14 residues. The V end lost 2 bases, the J end lost 8 bases, and 13 bases lay between the germline ends. CDR1 SGHTA and CDR2 FQGTGA come from the germline V gene. The CDR3 nucleotides read TGTGCCAGCAGCTTACGAGCGGGCGGGCATGAGCAGTTCTTC. Translating it yields CASSLRAGGHEQFF.

The V and J genes are TRBV4-1 and TRBJ2-2; D is perhaps TRBD2 (7 bases). V lost 2 bases and J lost 6, with 13 bases in between. Germline V gene data show CDR1 as MGHRA and CDR2 as YSYEKL. CDR3 length: 15 amino acids. CDR3 nucleotide sequence: TGCGCCAGCAGCCAACCTACCGGGGGGCCCGGGGAGCTGTTTTTT. Translating gives CASSQPTGGPGELFF.

This clone is a singleton in its sample. The gene calls are TRBV18 and TRBJ2-1; 7 bases map to TRBD2. Trimming at V came to 8 bases and at J to 1 base, leaving 5 bases not matched to a gene. Germline CDR1 reads KGHSH; CDR2 reads LQKENI. The CDR3 extends over 14 amino acids. DNA for the CDR3: TGTGCCAGCGTAAAAGCGGGATCCTACAATGAGCAGTTCTTC. Translating it yields CASVKAGSYNEQFF.

This sequence joins TRBV2 and TRBJ2-3; tentative D call: TRBD1 (6 bases). V shed 6 bases and J shed 2 bases, with 18 bases lying between them. This CDR3 is built from 16 residues. Per the germline V gene, CDR1 is SNHLY and CDR2 is FYNNEI. CDR3 bases: TGTGCCAGCAGAGTGGCGCAGGGGACCGCCACAGATACGCAGTATTTT. Protein sequence: CASRVAQGTATDTQYF. Full variable domain (remainder filled in from reference TRBV2 and TRBJ2-3): EPEVTQTPSHQVTQMGQEVILRCVPISNHLYFYWYRQILGQKVEFLVSFYNNEISEKSEIFDDQFSVERPDGSNFTLKIRSTKLEDSAMYFCASRVAQGTATDTQYFGPGTRLTVL.

As regards this clone: A junction end diverges from the germline sequence, so it may reflect a read error. The chain couples TRBV7-9 to TRBJ2-7; 9 bases agree with TRBD2. This CDR3 has 16 amino acids. In germline, CDR1 is SEHNR, CDR2 FQNEAQ (reference sequence). The CDR3 sequence: CSSSPSLTSGSYEQYF. CDR3 nucleotide sequence: TGTTCCAGCAGCCCTAGCCTGACTAGCGGATCCTACGAGCAGTACTTC.

This chain joins TRBV2 and TRBJ1-1, with 8 bases matching TRBD1. This CDR3 is 17 amino acids long. Per germline, CDR1 SNHLY and CDR2 FYNNEI. Losses at the gene ends were 6 bases for V and 2 bases for J; bases not matched to a gene: 14. The CDR3 DNA reads TGTGCCAGCAGAGACCGCCAGGGGGCTTTACCTAACACTGAAGCTTTCTTT. It specifies CASRDRQGALPNTEAFF.

The rearrangement uses TRBV7-3 and TRBJ2-5; 10 bases line up with TRBD2. The V segment lost 1 base and the J segment 5 bases; nucleotides outside the gene matches: 13. This CDR3 comprises 18 residues. CDR1 and CDR2 from the germline V gene are SGHTA and FQGTGA. The CDR3 region is CASSLNRLAGESRETQYF. CDR3 DNA sequence: TGTGCCAGCAGCTTAAATCGGCTAGCGGGGGAGTCCCGGGAGACCCAGTACTTC.

A few counts support this clone. V and J are TRBV15 and TRBJ2-2; perhaps TRBD2 as D (5 bases). Trimming shortened V by 0 bases and J by 4 bases, and 12 bases separated the two germline ends. The CDR3 has 16 residues. The germline V gene encodes CDR1 LNHNV and CDR2 YYDKDF (reference sequence). CDR3: CATSRDYSEVTGELFF. The CDR3 coding sequence is TGTGCCACCAGCAGAGATTATTCGGAGGTCACCGGGGAGCTGTTTTTT.